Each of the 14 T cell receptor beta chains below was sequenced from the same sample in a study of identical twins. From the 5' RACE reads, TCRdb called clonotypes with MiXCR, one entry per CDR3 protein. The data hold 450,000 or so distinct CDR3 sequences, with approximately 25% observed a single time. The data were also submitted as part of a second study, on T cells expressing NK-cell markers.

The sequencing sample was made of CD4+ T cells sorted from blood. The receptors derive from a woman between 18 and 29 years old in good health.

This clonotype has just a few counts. This CDR3 reads CASPTVLAFNEQFF. The CDR3 DNA is TGCGCCAGCCCGACAGTGCTAGCGTTTAATGAGCAGTTCTTC. The chain links TRBV5-1 to TRBJ2-1; D is possibly TRBD2 (6 bases). This CDR3 region has 14 residues. Germline loops: CDR1 SGHRS, CDR2 YFSETQ. Between the trimmed V and J ends, which lost 7 bases and 7 bases, there was a span of 18 bases.

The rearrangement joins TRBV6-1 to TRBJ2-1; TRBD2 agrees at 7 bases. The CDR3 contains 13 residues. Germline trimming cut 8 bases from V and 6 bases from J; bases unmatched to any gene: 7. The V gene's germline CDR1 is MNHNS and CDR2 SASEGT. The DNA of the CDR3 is TGTGCCAGCGGGGGGGGATCATTCAATGAGCAGTTCTTC. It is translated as CASGGGSFNEQFF.

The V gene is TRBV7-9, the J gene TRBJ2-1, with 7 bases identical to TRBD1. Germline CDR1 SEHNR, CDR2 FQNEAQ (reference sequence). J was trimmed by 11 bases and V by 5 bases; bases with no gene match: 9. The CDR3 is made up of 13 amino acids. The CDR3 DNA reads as TGTGCCAGCAGCCCCCGACAGGGTGGAAAGCAGTTCTTC. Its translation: CASSPRQGGKQFF.

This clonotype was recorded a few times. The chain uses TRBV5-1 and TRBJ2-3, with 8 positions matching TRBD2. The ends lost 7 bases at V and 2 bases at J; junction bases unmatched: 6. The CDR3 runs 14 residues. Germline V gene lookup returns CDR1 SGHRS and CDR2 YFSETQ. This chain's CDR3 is CASCFSGDTDTQYF. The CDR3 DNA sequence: TGCGCCAGCTGTTTTAGCGGGGACACAGATACGCAGTATTTT. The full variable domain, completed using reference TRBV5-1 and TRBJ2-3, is KAGVTQTPRYLIKTRGQQVTLSCSPISGHRSVSWYQQTPGQGLQFLFEYFSETQRNKGNFPGRFSGRQFSNSRSEMNVSTLELGDSALYLCASCFSGDTDTQYFGPGTRLTVL.

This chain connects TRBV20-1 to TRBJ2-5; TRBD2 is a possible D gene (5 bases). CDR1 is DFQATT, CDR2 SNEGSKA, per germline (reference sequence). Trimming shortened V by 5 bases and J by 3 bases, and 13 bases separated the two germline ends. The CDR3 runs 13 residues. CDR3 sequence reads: CSAGVGAEETQYF. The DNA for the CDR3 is TGCAGTGCTGGGGTTGGAGCGGAAGAGACCCAGTACTTC.

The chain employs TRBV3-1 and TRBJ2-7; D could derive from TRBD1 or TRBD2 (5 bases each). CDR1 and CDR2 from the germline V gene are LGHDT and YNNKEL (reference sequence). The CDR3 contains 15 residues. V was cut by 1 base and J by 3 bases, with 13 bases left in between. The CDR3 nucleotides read TGTGCCAGCAGCCAAGCGGTGGGACCTAACTACGAGCAGTACTTC. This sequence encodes CASSQAVGPNYEQYF.

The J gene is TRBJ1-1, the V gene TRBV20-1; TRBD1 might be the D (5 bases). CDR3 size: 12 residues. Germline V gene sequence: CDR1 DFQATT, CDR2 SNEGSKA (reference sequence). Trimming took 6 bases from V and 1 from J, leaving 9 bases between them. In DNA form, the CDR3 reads TGCAGTGCCACTACAGGGAACACTGAAGCTTTCTTT. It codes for CSATTGNTEAFF.

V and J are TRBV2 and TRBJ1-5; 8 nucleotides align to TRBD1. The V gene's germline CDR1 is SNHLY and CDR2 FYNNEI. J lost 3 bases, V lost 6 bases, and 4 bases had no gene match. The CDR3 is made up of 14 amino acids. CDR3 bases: TGTGCCAGCAGACCGACAGGGGACAATCAGCCCCAGCATTTT. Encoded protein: CASRPTGDNQPQHF.

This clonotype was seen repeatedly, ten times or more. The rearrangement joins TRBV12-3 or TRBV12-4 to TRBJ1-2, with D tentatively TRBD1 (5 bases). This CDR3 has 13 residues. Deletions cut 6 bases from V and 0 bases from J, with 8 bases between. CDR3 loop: CASSATANYGYTF. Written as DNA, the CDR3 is TGTGCCAGCAGCGCGACAGCTAACTATGGCTACACCTTC.

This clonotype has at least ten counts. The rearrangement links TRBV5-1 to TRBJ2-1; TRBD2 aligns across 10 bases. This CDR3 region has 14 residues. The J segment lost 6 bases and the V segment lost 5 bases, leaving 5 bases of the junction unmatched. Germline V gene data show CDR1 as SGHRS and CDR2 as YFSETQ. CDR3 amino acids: CASSPGLATNEQFF. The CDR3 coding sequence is TGCGCCAGCAGTCCGGGACTAGCGACCAATGAGCAGTTCTTC.

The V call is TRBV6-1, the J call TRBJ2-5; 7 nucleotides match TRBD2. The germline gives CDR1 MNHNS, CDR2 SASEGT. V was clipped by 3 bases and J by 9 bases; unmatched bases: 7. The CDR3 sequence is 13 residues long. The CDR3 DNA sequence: TGTGCCAGCAGTGAGTGGGGGAGGGCCTCCCAGTACTTC. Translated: CASSEWGRASQYF.

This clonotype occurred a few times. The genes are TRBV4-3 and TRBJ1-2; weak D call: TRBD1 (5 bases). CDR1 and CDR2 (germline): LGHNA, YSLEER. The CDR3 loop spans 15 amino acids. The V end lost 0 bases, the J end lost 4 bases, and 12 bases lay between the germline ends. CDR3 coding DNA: TGCGCCAGCAGCCAAGACCCCGGGGGAGGCTATGGCTACACCTTC. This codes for CASSQDPGGGYGYTF.

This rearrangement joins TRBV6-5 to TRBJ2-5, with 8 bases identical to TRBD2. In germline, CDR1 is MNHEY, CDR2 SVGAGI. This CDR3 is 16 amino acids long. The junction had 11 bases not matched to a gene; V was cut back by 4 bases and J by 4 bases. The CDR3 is CASSSLTSGGGETQYF. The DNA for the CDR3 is TGTGCCAGCAGTTCCCTAACTAGCGGAGGCGGAGAGACCCAGTACTTC.

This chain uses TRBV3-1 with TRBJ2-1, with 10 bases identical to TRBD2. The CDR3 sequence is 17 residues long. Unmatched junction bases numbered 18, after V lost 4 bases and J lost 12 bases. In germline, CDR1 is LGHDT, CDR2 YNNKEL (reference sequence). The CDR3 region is CASSPSWRGLALVMQFF. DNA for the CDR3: TGTGCCAGCAGCCCCTCATGGCGGGGACTAGCGTTGGTCATGCAGTTCTTC.